The T cell receptor (beta chain) described here comes from a study of control samples from healthy donors and cancer patients. V was trimmed by 1 base and J by 0 bases, leaving 10 bases between them. This CDR3 is 17 amino acids long. Germline V gives CDR1 MNHNS, CDR2 SASEGT. Here immunoSEQ multiplex PCR was the method, and the copy in TCRdb shows in-frame clones only, minus some. The top ten hold 1.4% of the sample, which has fewer than 200,000 clones, 85% to 90% seen once. This clone turned up a few times. The chain combines TRBV6-1 with TRBJ1-6; tentative D call: TRBD1 (6 bases). Sequenced input: blood. The source of this sequence is a woman aged 50 to 60 in good health. The CDR3 spells CASSEVGGSSYNSPLHF. The CDR3 nucleotides read TGTGCCAGCAGTGAAGTTGGGGGCAGCTCCTATAATTCACCCCTCCACTTT.